The rows below give T cell receptor beta chains drawn from one sample of a study of cytomegalovirus exposure and HLA in healthy donors. Generated by immunoSEQ multiplex PCR, the TCRdb table keeps only in-frame clones and is missing some. Its table records tens of thousands of clones. The sample taken for sequencing was PBMCs. These receptors all stem from a male donor in good health and CMV-seronegative. Both conserved end residues are part of each CDR3. The order of the fields is V gene, J gene, D gene, CDR3 protein, CDR3 DNA. A D gene is named only where the DNA matches it firmly.

V gene: TRBV7-9
J gene: TRBJ2-3
D gene: TRBD1
CDR3 protein: CASSFVGFGTDKQYF
CDR3 DNA: TGTGCCAGCAGCTTCGTAGGATTTGGGACAGATAAGCAGTATTTT

V gene: TRBV5-1
J gene: TRBJ2-1
D gene: .
CDR3 protein: CASSPQGKDEQFF
CDR3 DNA: TGCGCCAGCAGCCCTCAGGGTAAGGATGAGCAGTTCTTC

V gene: TRBV4-3
J gene: TRBJ1-4
D gene: .
CDR3 protein: CASSQDLSVGDEKLFF
CDR3 DNA: TGCGCCAGCAGCCAAGACCTGAGTGTAGGAGATGAAAAACTGTTTTTT

V gene: TRBV5-1
J gene: TRBJ2-5
D gene: TRBD2
CDR3 protein: CASSPGTSGGPGETQYF
CDR3 DNA: TGCGCCAGCAGCCCTGGGACTAGCGGGGGGCCAGGGGAGACCCAGTACTTC

V gene: TRBV18
J gene: TRBJ2-1
D gene: .
CDR3 protein: CASSPKPRSVTYNEQFF
CDR3 DNA: TGTGCCAGCTCACCTAAGCCTAGATCAGTTACCTACAATGAGCAGTTCTTC

V gene: TRBV7-9
J gene: TRBJ2-5
D gene: .
CDR3 protein: CASSRDGGLQETQYF
CDR3 DNA: TGTGCCAGCAGCCGAGACGGGGGACTTCAAGAGACCCAGTACTTC

V gene: TRBV4-3
J gene: TRBJ2-3
D gene: .
CDR3 protein: CASSQELPRAGDTDTQYF
CDR3 DNA: TGCGCCAGCAGCCAAGAACTGCCGCGGGCAGGAGACACAGATACGCAGTATTTT

V gene: TRBV30
J gene: TRBJ2-5
D gene: .
CDR3 protein: CAGSPRPGGEETQYF
CDR3 DNA: TGTGCCGGGAGTCCGCGACCGGGGGGCGAAGAGACCCAGTACTTC

V gene: TRBV2
J gene: TRBJ1-3
D gene: .
CDR3 protein: CASSETSQSLSGNTIYF
CDR3 DNA: TGTGCCAGCAGTGAAACCAGTCAGTCCCTCTCTGGAAACACCATATATTTT

V gene: TRBV5-6
J gene: TRBJ1-2
D gene: TRBD1
CDR3 protein: CASSLTGNNYGYTF
CDR3 DNA: TGTGCCAGCAGCCTGACAGGGAACAACTATGGCTACACCTTC

V gene: TRBV5-6
J gene: TRBJ2-7
D gene: .
CDR3 protein: CASSLVSYEQYF
CDR3 DNA: TGTGCCAGCAGCTTGGTATCCTACGAGCAGTACTTC

V gene: TRBV7-2
J gene: TRBJ2-5
D gene: .
CDR3 protein: CASSLETARRETQYF
CDR3 DNA: TGTGCCAGCAGCTTAGAGACCGCCCGGAGAGAGACCCAGTACTTC

V gene: TRBV7-9
J gene: TRBJ2-2
D gene: .
CDR3 protein: CASSLRANTGELFF
CDR3 DNA: TGTGCCAGCAGCTTGCGAGCTAACACCGGGGAGCTGTTTTTT

V gene: TRBV30
J gene: TRBJ2-3
D gene: TRBD2
CDR3 protein: CAWSKGLAGFTDTQYF
CDR3 DNA: TGTGCCTGGAGTAAGGGACTAGCGGGTTTCACAGATACGCAGTATTTT

V gene: TRBV5-1
J gene: TRBJ1-1
D gene: .
CDR3 protein: CASSLEGQGRGNTEAFF
CDR3 DNA: TGCGCCAGCAGCTTGGAGGGGCAGGGAAGGGGGAACACTGAAGCTTTCTTT

V gene: TRBV30
J gene: TRBJ2-5
D gene: TRBD1
CDR3 protein: CAWSRGGETQYF
CDR3 DNA: TGTGCCTGGAGTAGAGGGGGCGAGACCCAGTACTTC

V gene: TRBV5-1
J gene: TRBJ2-5
D gene: .
CDR3 protein: CASSFKLGENQYF
CDR3 DNA: TGCGCCAGCAGCTTTAAGTTAGGAGAGAACCAGTACTTC

V gene: TRBV7-2
J gene: TRBJ2-2
D gene: .
CDR3 protein: CASSSQGYTGELFF
CDR3 DNA: TGTGCCAGCAGCTCACAGGGATACACCGGGGAGCTGTTTTTT

V gene: TRBV6-5
J gene: TRBJ1-2
D gene: TRBD1
CDR3 protein: CASRKPGQGYGYTF
CDR3 DNA: TGTGCCAGCAGGAAGCCGGGACAGGGGTATGGCTACACCTTC

V gene: TRBV4-3
J gene: TRBJ2-7
D gene: TRBD2
CDR3 protein: CASSTRSGSYEQYF
CDR3 DNA: TGCGCCAGCAGCACCCGTAGCGGGAGTTACGAGCAGTACTTC

V gene: TRBV2
J gene: TRBJ1-3
D gene: TRBD1
CDR3 protein: CASRGGRGPPRGGNTIYF
CDR3 DNA: TGTGCCAGCCGAGGGGGCAGGGGCCCCCCAAGGGGAGGAAACACCATATATTTT

V gene: TRBV30
J gene: TRBJ1-2
D gene: .
CDR3 protein: CAWSVQVGVDGYTF
CDR3 DNA: TGTGCCTGGAGTGTACAGGTTGGGGTGGATGGCTACACCTTC

V gene: TRBV28
J gene: TRBJ2-5
D gene: .
CDR3 protein: CASRHSGSSNLETQYF
CDR3 DNA: TGTGCCAGCAGACATTCCGGGAGTTCGAACTTGGAGACCCAGTACTTC

V gene: TRBV27
J gene: TRBJ2-3
D gene: .
CDR3 protein: CASSLWTGYGTQYF
CDR3 DNA: TGTGCCAGCAGTCTCTGGACTGGGTACGGTACGCAGTATTTT

V gene: TRBV7-2
J gene: TRBJ2-5
D gene: TRBD2
CDR3 protein: CASSYSGVVWEQYF
CDR3 DNA: TGTGCCAGCAGCTATAGCGGGGTGGTTTGGGAGCAGTACTTC

V gene: TRBV4-2
J gene: TRBJ1-4
D gene: TRBD1
CDR3 protein: CASQGQGNEKLFF
CDR3 DNA: TGTGCCAGCCAGGGACAGGGAAATGAAAAACTGTTTTTT

V gene: TRBV6-5
J gene: TRBJ1-2
D gene: .
CDR3 protein: CASSYSQAPYGYTF
CDR3 DNA: TGTGCCAGCAGTTACTCGCAGGCCCCCTATGGCTACACCTTC

V gene: TRBV4-2
J gene: TRBJ2-3
D gene: TRBD2
CDR3 protein: CASSPGTSGTDTQYF
CDR3 DNA: TGTGCCAGCAGCCCGGGGACTAGCGGCACAGATACGCAGTATTTT

V gene: TRBV19
J gene: TRBJ2-1
D gene: TRBD2
CDR3 protein: CASSIGLAGGSSYNEQFF
CDR3 DNA: TGTGCCAGTAGTATCGGACTAGCGGGGGGGAGCTCCTACAATGAGCAGTTCTTC

V gene: TRBV7-9
J gene: TRBJ2-1
D gene: .
CDR3 protein: CASADGRSYNEQFF
CDR3 DNA: TGTGCCAGCGCCGACGGCAGGTCCTACAATGAGCAGTTCTTC

V gene: TRBV16
J gene: TRBJ1-5
D gene: .
CDR3 protein: CASTQGDQPQHF
CDR3 DNA: TGTGCCAGCACCCAGGGCGATCAGCCCCAGCATTTT

V gene: TRBV5-1
J gene: TRBJ2-1
D gene: .
CDR3 protein: CASSFQTRDSDNEQFF
CDR3 DNA: TGCGCCAGCAGCTTTCAGACTAGAGACTCCGACAATGAGCAGTTCTTC

V gene: TRBV6-5
J gene: TRBJ2-1
D gene: .
CDR3 protein: CASSYRSSGNNEQFF
CDR3 DNA: TGTGCCAGCAGTTACAGGTCTTCCGGGAACAATGAGCAGTTCTTC

V gene: TRBV9
J gene: TRBJ2-1
D gene: TRBD2
CDR3 protein: CASSLSGSNNEQFF
CDR3 DNA: TGTGCCAGCAGCCTTAGCGGGAGTAACAATGAGCAGTTCTTC

V gene: TRBV7-2
J gene: TRBJ2-4
D gene: .
CDR3 protein: CASSLDSAKNIQYF
CDR3 DNA: TGTGCCAGCAGCTTAGACAGTGCCAAAAACATTCAGTACTTC

V gene: TRBV6-5
J gene: TRBJ2-1
D gene: TRBD1
CDR3 protein: CASSADRGRSEQFF
CDR3 DNA: TGTGCCAGCAGTGCGGACAGGGGGCGAAGTGAGCAGTTCTTC

V gene: TRBV7-3
J gene: TRBJ2-1
D gene: .
CDR3 protein: CASSLTLSGADNEQFF
CDR3 DNA: TGTGCCAGCAGCTTAACGCTGAGCGGAGCCGACAATGAGCAGTTCTTC

V gene: TRBV2
J gene: TRBJ1-1
D gene: .
CDR3 protein: CASSRTVFGNTEAFF
CDR3 DNA: TGTGCCAGCAGCAGGACAGTTTTTGGGAACACTGAAGCTTTCTTT

V gene: TRBV6-5
J gene: TRBJ2-2
D gene: TRBD2
CDR3 protein: CASSYFGGSNTGELFF
CDR3 DNA: TGTGCCAGCAGTTACTTCGGCGGGAGTAACACCGGGGAGCTGTTTTTT

V gene: TRBV30
J gene: TRBJ2-7
D gene: TRBD2
CDR3 protein: CAWTGGLAVNEQYF
CDR3 DNA: TGTGCCTGGACGGGAGGACTTGCGGTAAACGAGCAGTACTTC

V gene: TRBV12-5
J gene: TRBJ2-2
D gene: TRBD1
CDR3 protein: CASGPGQGHGELFF
CDR3 DNA: TGTGCTAGTGGGCCGGGACAGGGGCACGGGGAGCTGTTTTTT

V gene: TRBV27
J gene: TRBJ2-1
D gene: .
CDR3 protein: CASSRDFYNEQFF
CDR3 DNA: TGTGCCAGCAGTAGGGACTTTTACAATGAGCAGTTCTTC

V gene: TRBV18
J gene: TRBJ2-7
D gene: TRBD1
CDR3 protein: CASSRQGPSAYEQYF
CDR3 DNA: TGTGCCAGCTCACGACAGGGTCCCAGCGCCTACGAGCAGTACTTC

V gene: TRBV5-1
J gene: TRBJ2-1
D gene: .
CDR3 protein: CASSLPGDREQFF
CDR3 DNA: TGCGCCAGCAGTTTACCAGGGGATAGGGAGCAGTTCTTC

V gene: TRBV6-5
J gene: TRBJ1-1
D gene: TRBD1
CDR3 protein: CASSWRQGVLGEAFF
CDR3 DNA: TGTGCCAGCAGCTGGCGGCAGGGGGTCTTGGGTGAAGCTTTCTTT

V gene: TRBV20-1
J gene: TRBJ2-1
D gene: .
CDR3 protein: CSATDNEQFF
CDR3 DNA: TGCAGTGCTACCGACAATGAGCAGTTCTTC

V gene: TRBV14
J gene: TRBJ2-7
D gene: TRBD1
CDR3 protein: CASSQGLGQGAYEQYF
CDR3 DNA: TGTGCCAGCAGCCAAGGATTGGGACAGGGCGCCTACGAGCAGTACTTC

V gene: TRBV11-2
J gene: TRBJ2-4
D gene: .
CDR3 protein: CASSLNSVRDKIGF
CDR3 DNA: TGTGCCAGCAGCTTAAATTCTGTACGGGACAAGATCGGCTTC

V gene: TRBV18
J gene: TRBJ2-3
D gene: TRBD1
CDR3 protein: CASSARQGAQYF
CDR3 DNA: TGTGCCAGCTCAGCCCGACAGGGCGCGCAGTATTTT

V gene: TRBV6-6
J gene: TRBJ2-3
D gene: .
CDR3 protein: CASSEYSTDTQYF
CDR3 DNA: TGTGCCAGCAGCGAATACTCAACAGATACGCAGTATTTT

V gene: TRBV27
J gene: TRBJ1-6
D gene: .
CDR3 protein: CASRRSHSSPLHF
CDR3 DNA: TGTGCCAGCCGACGGTCTCACAGTTCACCCCTCCACTTT

V gene: TRBV2
J gene: TRBJ1-2
D gene: TRBD1
CDR3 protein: CASSANRDRGPETF
CDR3 DNA: TGTGCCAGCAGCGCTAATAGGGACAGGGGGCCTGAAACCTTC

V gene: TRBV6-5
J gene: TRBJ1-5
D gene: .
CDR3 protein: CASSYDGGSNQPQHF
CDR3 DNA: TGTGCCAGCAGTTACGACGGCGGTAGCAATCAGCCCCAGCATTTT